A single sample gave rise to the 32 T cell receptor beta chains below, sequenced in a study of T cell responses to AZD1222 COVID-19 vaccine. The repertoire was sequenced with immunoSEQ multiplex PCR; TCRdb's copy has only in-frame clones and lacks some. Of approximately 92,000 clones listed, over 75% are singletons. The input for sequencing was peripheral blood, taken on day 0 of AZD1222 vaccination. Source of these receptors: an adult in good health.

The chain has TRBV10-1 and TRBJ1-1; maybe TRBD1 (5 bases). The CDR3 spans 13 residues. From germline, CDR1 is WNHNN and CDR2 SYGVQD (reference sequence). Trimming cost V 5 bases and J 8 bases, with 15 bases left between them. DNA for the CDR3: TGCGCCAGCAGTTCCGGGGGGGTCCTGGAAGCTTTCTTT. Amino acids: CASSSGGVLEAFF.

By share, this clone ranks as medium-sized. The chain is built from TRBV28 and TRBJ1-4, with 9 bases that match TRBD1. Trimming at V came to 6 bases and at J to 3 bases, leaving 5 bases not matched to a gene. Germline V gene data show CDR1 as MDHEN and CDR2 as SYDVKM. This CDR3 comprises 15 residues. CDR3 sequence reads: CASSPGTGPNEKLFF. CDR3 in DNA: TGTGCCAGCAGCCCCGGGACAGGGCCTAATGAAAAACTGTTTTTT.

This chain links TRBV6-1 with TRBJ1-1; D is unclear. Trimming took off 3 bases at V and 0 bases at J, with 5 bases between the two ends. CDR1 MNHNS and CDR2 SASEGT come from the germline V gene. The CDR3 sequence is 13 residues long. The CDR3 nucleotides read TGTGCCAGCAGTGAGGGCATGAACACTGAAGCTTTCTTT. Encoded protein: CASSEGMNTEAFF.

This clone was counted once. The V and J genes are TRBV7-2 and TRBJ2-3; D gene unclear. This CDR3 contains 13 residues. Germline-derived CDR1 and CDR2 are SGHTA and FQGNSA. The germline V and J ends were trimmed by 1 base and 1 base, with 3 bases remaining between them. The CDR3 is CASSLGGTDTQYF. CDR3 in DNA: TGTGCCAGCAGCTTAGGGGGCACAGATACGCAGTATTTT.

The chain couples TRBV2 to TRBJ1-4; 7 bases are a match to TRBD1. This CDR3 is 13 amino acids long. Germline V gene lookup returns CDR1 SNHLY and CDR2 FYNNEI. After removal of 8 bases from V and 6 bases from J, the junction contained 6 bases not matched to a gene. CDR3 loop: CASVRDRDEKLFF. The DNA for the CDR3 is TGTGCCAGCGTCCGGGACAGAGATGAAAAACTGTTTTTT.

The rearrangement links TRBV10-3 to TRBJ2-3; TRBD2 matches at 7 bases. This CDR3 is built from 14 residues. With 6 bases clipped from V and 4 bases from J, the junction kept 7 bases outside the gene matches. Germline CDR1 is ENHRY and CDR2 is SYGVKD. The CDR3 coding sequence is TGTGCCATCAGACACACTAGCGTCGCAGATACGCAGTATTTT. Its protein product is CAIRHTSVADTQYF.

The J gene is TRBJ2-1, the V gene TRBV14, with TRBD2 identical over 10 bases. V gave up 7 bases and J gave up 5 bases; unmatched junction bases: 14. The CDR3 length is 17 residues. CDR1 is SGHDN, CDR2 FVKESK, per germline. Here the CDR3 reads CASTKKLAGRVHNEQFF. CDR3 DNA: TGTGCCAGCACCAAAAAACTAGCGGGAAGGGTACACAATGAGCAGTTCTTC.

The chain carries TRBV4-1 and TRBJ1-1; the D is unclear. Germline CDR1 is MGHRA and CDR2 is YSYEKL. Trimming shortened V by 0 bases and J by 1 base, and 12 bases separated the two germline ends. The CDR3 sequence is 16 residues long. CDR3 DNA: TGCGCCAGCAGCCAAGATAGCCGACGGAGGAACACTGAAGCTTTCTTT. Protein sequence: CASSQDSRRRNTEAFF.

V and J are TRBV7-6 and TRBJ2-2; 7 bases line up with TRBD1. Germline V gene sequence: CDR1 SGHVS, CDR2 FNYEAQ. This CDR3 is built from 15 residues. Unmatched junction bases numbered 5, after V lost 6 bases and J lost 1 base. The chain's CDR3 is CASRSGTENTGELFF. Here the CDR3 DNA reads TGTGCCAGCAGATCCGGGACAGAGAACACCGGGGAGCTGTTTTTT.

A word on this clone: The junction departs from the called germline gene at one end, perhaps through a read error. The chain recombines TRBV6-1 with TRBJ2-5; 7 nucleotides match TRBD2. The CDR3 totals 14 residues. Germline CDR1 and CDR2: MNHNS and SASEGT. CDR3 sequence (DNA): TGTGCCAGCAGTGAAGCGGGCCTACTAGCGACGGGGCACTTC. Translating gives CASSEAGLLATGHF.

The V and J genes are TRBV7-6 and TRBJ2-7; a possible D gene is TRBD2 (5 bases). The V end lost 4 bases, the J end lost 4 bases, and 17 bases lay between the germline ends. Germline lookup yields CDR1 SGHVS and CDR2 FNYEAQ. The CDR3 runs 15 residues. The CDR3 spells CASSSASGYGYEQYF. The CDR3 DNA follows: TGTGCCAGCAGCTCCGCATCGGGGTACGGATACGAGCAGTACTTC. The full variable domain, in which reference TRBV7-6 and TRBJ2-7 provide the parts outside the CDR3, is GAGVSQSPRYKVTKRGQDVALRCDPISGHVSLYWYRQALGQGPEFLTYFNYEAQQDKSGLPNDRFSAERPEGSISTLTIQRTEQRDSAMYRCASSSASGYGYEQYFGPGTRLTVT.

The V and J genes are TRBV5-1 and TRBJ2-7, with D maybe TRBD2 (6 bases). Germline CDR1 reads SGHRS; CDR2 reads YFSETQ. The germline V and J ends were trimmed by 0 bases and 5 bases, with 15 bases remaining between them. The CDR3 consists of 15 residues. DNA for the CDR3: TGCGCCAGCAGCTTGGAGAGTTGGACTACGGACGAGCAGTACTTC. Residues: CASSLESWTTDEQYF. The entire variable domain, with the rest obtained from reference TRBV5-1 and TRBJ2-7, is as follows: KAGVTQTPRYLIKTRGQQVTLSCSPISGHRSVSWYQQTPGQGLQFLFEYFSETQRNKGNFPGRFSGRQFSNSRSEMNVSTLELGDSALYLCASSLESWTTDEQYFGPGTRLTVT.

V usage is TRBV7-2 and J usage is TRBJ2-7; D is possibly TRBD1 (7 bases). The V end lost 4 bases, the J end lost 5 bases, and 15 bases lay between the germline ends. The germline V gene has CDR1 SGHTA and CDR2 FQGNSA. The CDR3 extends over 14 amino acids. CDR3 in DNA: TGTGCCAGCAGCTCACAGGGGAGGATGGACGAGCAGTACTTC. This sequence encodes CASSSQGRMDEQYF. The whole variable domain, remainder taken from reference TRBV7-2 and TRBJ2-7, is GAGVSQSPSNKVTEKGKDVELRCDPISGHTALYWYRQSLGQGLEFLIYFQGNSAPDKSGLPSDRFSAERTGGSVSTLTIQRTQQEDSAVYLCASSSQGRMDEQYFGPGTRLTVT.

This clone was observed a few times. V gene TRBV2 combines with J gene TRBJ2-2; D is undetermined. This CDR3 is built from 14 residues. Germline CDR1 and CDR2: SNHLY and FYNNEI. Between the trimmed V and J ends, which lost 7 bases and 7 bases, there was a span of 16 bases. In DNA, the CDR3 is TGTGCCAGCATGGGTAGCTTGGATGGCGGGGAGCTGTTTTTT. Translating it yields CASMGSLDGGELFF.

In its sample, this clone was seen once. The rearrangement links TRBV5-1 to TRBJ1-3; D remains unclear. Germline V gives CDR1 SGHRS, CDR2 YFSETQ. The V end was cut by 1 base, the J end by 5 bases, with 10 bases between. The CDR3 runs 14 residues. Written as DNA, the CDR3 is TGCGCCAGCAGCTTGACCGCGGCTAGAAACACCATATATTTT. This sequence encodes CASSLTAARNTIYF.

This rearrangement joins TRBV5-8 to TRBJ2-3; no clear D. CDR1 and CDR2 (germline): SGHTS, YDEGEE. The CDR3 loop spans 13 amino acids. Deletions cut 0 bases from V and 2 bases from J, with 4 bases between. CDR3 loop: CASSLAPTDTQYF. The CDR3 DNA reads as TGTGCCAGCAGCTTGGCCCCCACAGATACGCAGTATTTT.

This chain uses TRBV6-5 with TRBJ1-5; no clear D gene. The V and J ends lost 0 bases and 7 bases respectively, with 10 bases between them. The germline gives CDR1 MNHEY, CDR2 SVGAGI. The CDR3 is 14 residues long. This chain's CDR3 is CASSYSTSGQPQHF. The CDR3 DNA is TGTGCCAGCAGTTACTCGACGAGCGGCCAGCCCCAGCATTTT.

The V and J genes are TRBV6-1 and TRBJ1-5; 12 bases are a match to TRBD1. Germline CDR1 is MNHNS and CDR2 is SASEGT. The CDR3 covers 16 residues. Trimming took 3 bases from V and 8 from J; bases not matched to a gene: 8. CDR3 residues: CASSDSGTGGWKPQHF. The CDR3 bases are TGTGCCAGCAGTGATTCCGGGACAGGGGGCTGGAAGCCCCAGCATTTT.

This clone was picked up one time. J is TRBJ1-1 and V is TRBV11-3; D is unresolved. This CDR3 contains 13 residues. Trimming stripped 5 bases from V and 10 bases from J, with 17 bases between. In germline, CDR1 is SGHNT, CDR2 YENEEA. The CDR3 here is CASSPDREGPAFF. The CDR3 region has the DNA TGTGCCAGCAGCCCCGACCGCGAGGGTCCAGCTTTCTTT.

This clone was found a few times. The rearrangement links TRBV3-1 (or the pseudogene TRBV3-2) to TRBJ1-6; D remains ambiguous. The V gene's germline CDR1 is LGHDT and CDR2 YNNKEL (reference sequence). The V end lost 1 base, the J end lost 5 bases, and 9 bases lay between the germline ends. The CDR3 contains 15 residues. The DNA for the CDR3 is TGTGCCAGCAGCCAAGGTGCGGGGAATAATTCACCCCTCCACTTT. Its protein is CASSQGAGNNSPLHF.

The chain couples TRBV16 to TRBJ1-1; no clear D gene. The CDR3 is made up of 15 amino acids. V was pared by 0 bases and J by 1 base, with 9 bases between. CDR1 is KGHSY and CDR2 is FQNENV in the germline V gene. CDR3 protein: CASSQSRAENTEAFF. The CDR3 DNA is TGTGCCAGCAGCCAATCTAGGGCGGAGAACACTGAAGCTTTCTTT.

The DNA for the CDR3 is TGTGCCAGCTCACGTGACGATTCTGGGGCCAACGTCCTGACTTTC. Protein: CASSRDDSGANVLTF. V is TRBV18 and J is TRBJ2-6; no firm D call. The CDR3 is 15 amino acids. The V gene's germline CDR1 is KGHSH and CDR2 LQKENI. Trimming took off 4 bases at V and 1 base at J, with 8 bases between the two ends. Supplemented by reference TRBV18 and TRBJ2-6, the full variable domain reads NAGVMQNPRHLVRRRGQEARLRCSPMKGHSHVYWYRQLPEEGLKFMVYLQKENIIDESGMPKERFSAEFPKEGPSILRIQQVVRGDSAAYFCASSRDDSGANVLTFGAGSRLTVL.

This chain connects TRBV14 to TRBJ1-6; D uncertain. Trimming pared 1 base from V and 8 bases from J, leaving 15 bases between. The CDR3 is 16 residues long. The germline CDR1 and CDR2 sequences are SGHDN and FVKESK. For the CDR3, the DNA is TGTGCCAGCAGCCAAGTCCACCCCAGAGGTGATTCACCCCTCCACTTT. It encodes CASSQVHPRGDSPLHF.

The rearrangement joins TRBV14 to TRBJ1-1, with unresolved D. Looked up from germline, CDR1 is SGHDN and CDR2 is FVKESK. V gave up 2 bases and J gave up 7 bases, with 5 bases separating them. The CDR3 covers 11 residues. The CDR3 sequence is CASSQYREAFF. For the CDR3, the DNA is TGTGCCAGCAGCCAATATCGTGAAGCTTTCTTT. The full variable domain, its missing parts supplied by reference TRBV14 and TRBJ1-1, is EAGVTQFPSHSVIEKGQTVTLRCDPISGHDNLYWYRRVMGKEIKFLLHFVKESKQDESGMPNNRFLAERTGGTYSTLKVQPAELEDSGVYFCASSQYREAFFGQGTRLTVV.

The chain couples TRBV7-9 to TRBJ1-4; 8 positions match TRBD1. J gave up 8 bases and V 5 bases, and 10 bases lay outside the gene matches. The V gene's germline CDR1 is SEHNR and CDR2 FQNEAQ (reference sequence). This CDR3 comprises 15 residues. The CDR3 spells CASSAPTGGIEKLFF. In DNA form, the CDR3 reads TGTGCCAGCAGCGCCCCCACAGGGGGGATAGAAAAACTGTTTTTT.

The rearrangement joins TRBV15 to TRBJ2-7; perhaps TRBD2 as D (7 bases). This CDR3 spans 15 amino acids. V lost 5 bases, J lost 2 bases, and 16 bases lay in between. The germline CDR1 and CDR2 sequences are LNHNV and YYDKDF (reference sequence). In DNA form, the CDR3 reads TGTGCCACCAGCGCCCTGGGAGGGGGGGCCTACGAGCAGTACTTC. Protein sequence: CATSALGGGAYEQYF.

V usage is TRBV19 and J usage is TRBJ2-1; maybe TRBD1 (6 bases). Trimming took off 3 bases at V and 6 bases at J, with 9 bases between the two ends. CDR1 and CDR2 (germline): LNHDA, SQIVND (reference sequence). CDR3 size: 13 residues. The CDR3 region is CASSIGQINEQFF. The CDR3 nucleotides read TGTGCCAGTAGTATCGGACAGATCAATGAGCAGTTCTTC.

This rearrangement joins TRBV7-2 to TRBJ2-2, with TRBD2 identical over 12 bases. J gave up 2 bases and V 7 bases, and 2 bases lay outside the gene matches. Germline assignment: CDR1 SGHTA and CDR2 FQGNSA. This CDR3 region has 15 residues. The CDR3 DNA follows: TGTGCCAGCAAGACTAGCGGGAGAAACACCGGGGAGCTGTTTTTT. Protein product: CASKTSGRNTGELFF.

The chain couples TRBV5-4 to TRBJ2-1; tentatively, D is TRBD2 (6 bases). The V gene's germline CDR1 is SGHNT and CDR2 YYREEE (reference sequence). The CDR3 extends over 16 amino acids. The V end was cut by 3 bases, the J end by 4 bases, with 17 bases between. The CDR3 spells CASSSQTTSTYNEQFF. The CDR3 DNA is TGTGCCAGCAGCTCGCAAACGACTAGTACTTACAATGAGCAGTTCTTC.

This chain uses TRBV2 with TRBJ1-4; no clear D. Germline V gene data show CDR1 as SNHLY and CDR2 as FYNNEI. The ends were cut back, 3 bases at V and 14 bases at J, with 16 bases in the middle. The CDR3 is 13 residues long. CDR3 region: CASSDRMAGRLFF. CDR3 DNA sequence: TGTGCCAGCAGTGATCGTATGGCCGGGAGGCTGTTTTTT.

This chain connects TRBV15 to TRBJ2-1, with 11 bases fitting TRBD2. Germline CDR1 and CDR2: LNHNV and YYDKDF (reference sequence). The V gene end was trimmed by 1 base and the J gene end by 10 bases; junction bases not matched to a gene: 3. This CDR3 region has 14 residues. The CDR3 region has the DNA TGTGCCACCAGCAGAGCGACTAGCGGGGTCGAGCAGTTCTTC. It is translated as CATSRATSGVEQFF.

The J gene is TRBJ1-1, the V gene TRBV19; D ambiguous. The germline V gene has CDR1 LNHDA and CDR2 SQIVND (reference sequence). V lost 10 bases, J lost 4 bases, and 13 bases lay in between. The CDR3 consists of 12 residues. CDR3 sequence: CATQSRGTEAFF. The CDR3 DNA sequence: TGTGCCACCCAAAGTAGAGGCACTGAAGCTTTCTTT.